The next 27 T cell receptor beta chains were all read from a single sample in a study of blood T cell repertoires in COVID-19. Libraries were prepared by immunoSEQ multiplex PCR; TCRdb keeps only in-frame clonotypes and omits some of them. The sample includes about 150,000 clones, 65% to 90% seen only once; the top ten take 9.8%. Sequencing used peripheral blood. The receptor source for this set is a woman between 50 and 59 years old with acute or convalescent COVID-19.

The chain uses TRBV18 and TRBJ1-6, with D possibly matching TRBD1 (5 bases). V lost 3 bases and J 0 bases, leaving 9 bases between the germline ends. This CDR3 contains 16 residues. Germline CDR1 reads KGHSH; CDR2 reads LQKENI. The CDR3 DNA is TGTGCCAGCTCACCTACAGGAGACTCCTATAATTCACCCCTCCACTTT. This gives the protein CASSPTGDSYNSPLHF.

The chain joins TRBV5-4 to TRBJ2-7; the match to TRBD2 covers 8 bases. Losses at the gene ends were 0 bases for V and 2 bases for J; bases not matched to a gene: 7. There are 16 residues in the CDR3. Germline CDR1 reads SGHNT; CDR2 reads YYREEE (reference sequence). CDR3 in DNA: TGTGCCAGCAGCTTGGACGCGCGGGAGGCCACCTACGAGCAGTACTTC. Translated: CASSLDAREATYEQYF. The full variable domain, its missing parts supplied by reference TRBV5-4 and TRBJ2-7, is ETGVTQSPTHLIKTRGQQVTLRCSSQSGHNTVSWYQQALGQGPQFIFQYYREEENGRGNFPPRFSGLQFPNYSSELNVNALELDDSALYLCASSLDAREATYEQYFGPGTRLTVT.

The chain links TRBV7-2 to TRBJ1-1; a weak D match, TRBD1 (5 bases). This CDR3 has 14 amino acids. The V end lost 3 bases, the J end lost 3 bases, and 11 bases lay between the germline ends. Germline loops: CDR1 SGHTA, CDR2 FQGNSA. DNA of the CDR3: TGTGCCAGCAGCTTCCCTGGGGGGTACACTGAAGCTTTCTTT. Translating it yields CASSFPGGYTEAFF.

The chain couples TRBV28 to TRBJ2-7, with TRBD2 as a possible D gene (5 bases). Germline V gene sequence: CDR1 MDHEN, CDR2 SYDVKM. Trimming took 3 bases from V and 2 from J, leaving 14 bases between them. This CDR3 has 15 residues. CDR3 region: CASSFRGGGAYEQYF. In DNA form, the CDR3 reads TGTGCCAGCAGTTTCAGAGGAGGCGGTGCCTACGAGCAGTACTTC.

The chain uses TRBV5-6 and TRBJ2-5, with TRBD1 matching 8 bases. Germline V gives CDR1 SGHDT, CDR2 YYEEEE. This CDR3 comprises 15 residues. With 4 bases clipped from V and 3 bases from J, the junction kept 8 bases outside the gene matches. The CDR3 spells CASSLAGGVEETQYF. The DNA of the CDR3 is TGTGCCAGCAGCCTCGCAGGGGGCGTAGAAGAGACCCAGTACTTC.

The rearrangement joins TRBV5-8 to TRBJ1-3, with 9 bases lining up with TRBD1. Trimming at V came to 3 bases and at J to 4 bases, leaving 8 bases not matched to a gene. Per the germline V gene, CDR1 is SGHTS and CDR2 is YDEGEE. The CDR3 runs 16 residues. CDR3 loop: CASSWDRANLGNTIYF. In DNA, the CDR3 is TGTGCCAGCAGCTGGGACAGGGCTAACCTGGGAAACACCATATATTTT.

This clone was seen only once. The gene calls are TRBV6-6 and TRBJ1-2; D is perhaps TRBD1 (6 bases). Germline V CDR1 and CDR2: MNHNY, SVGAGI (reference sequence). CDR3 size: 14 residues. Trimming removed 5 bases at V and 8 bases at J, with 18 bases between. The CDR3 bases are TGTGCCAGCAGTGACAACCAGGGGTACAGGGGCTACACCTTC. Translating gives CASSDNQGYRGYTF.

J is TRBJ1-3 and V is TRBV27, with a weak D call TRBD1 (6 bases). The CDR3 is 15 amino acids. Trimming removed 5 bases from V and 4 bases from J, with 15 bases in between. The germline V gene has CDR1 MNHEY and CDR2 SMNVEV (reference sequence). This chain's CDR3 is CASSPSYRVGNTIYF. The CDR3, as DNA: TGTGCCAGCAGTCCATCCTACAGGGTGGGAAACACCATATATTTT.

The rearrangement uses TRBV19 and TRBJ2-1, with TRBD2 identical over 9 bases. V dropped 5 bases and J dropped 1; count of bases not matched to a gene: 6. Germline loops: CDR1 LNHDA, CDR2 SQIVND (reference sequence). The CDR3 extends over 16 amino acids. Written as DNA, the CDR3 is TGTGCCAGTAGTTCTATAGCGGGGGTGTCCTACAATGAGCAGTTCTTC. This sequence encodes CASSSIAGVSYNEQFF.

This clone was seen once. The genes are TRBV4-1 and TRBJ1-2; 8 positions match TRBD1. Germline V gives CDR1 MGHRA, CDR2 YSYEKL. Trimming took 2 bases from V and 3 from J; bases not matched to a gene: 2. This CDR3 region has 14 residues. The CDR3, as DNA: TGCGCCAGCAGCCAACAGACAGGGGACTATGGCTACACCTTC. Its protein product is CASSQQTGDYGYTF.

V is TRBV6-2 or TRBV6-3 and J is TRBJ2-7, with 11 bases matching TRBD2. This CDR3 contains 18 residues. V shed 2 bases, J shed 4 bases, and the junction held 13 bases outside the gene matches. Germline-derived CDR1 and CDR2 are MNHEY and SVGEGT. CDR3 coding DNA: TGTGCCAGCAGTTACGCGACAAATCAGGGACTAGCGGATTACGAGCAGTACTTC. Amino acid sequence: CASSYATNQGLADYEQYF.

In this sample, this clone turned up many times. The V gene is TRBV11-1, the J gene TRBJ2-7; D is perhaps TRBD2 (6 bases). CDR3 length: 14 amino acids. The V end was cut by 4 bases, the J end by 10 bases, with 20 bases between. Germline CDR1 reads SGHAT; CDR2 reads FQDESV (reference sequence). The CDR3 region is CASSSPPGDVRQYF. For the CDR3, the DNA is TGTGCCAGCAGCTCCCCACCGGGGGACGTAAGACAGTACTTC.

This clone was observed a handful of times. The gene calls are TRBV7-8 and TRBJ2-7, with a tentative D call TRBD1 (7 bases). CDR1 and CDR2 (germline): SGHVS, FQNEAQ. This CDR3 is 14 amino acids long. The germline V and J ends were trimmed by 5 bases and 7 bases, with 18 bases remaining between them. CDR3 nucleotide sequence: TGTGCCAGCAGCCTCCACTTACAGGGGAGGGAGCAGTACTTC. Translated: CASSLHLQGREQYF. The entire variable domain, with the rest obtained from reference TRBV7-8 and TRBJ2-7, is as follows: GAGVSQSPRYKVAKRGQDVALRCDPISGHVSLFWYQQALGQGPEFLTYFQNEAQLDKSGLPSDRFFAERPEGSVSTLKIQRTQQEDSAVYLCASSLHLQGREQYFGPGTRLTVT.

The genes are TRBV6-2 or TRBV6-3 and TRBJ1-6; 9 bases line up with TRBD1. CDR3 size: 16 residues. Germline CDR1 is MNHEY and CDR2 is SVGEGT. The V gene end was trimmed by 0 bases and the J gene end by 10 bases; junction bases not matched to a gene: 7. The CDR3 loop reads CASSYSFGQGKSPLHF. The CDR3 region has the DNA TGTGCCAGCAGTTACTCTTTCGGACAGGGGAAATCACCCCTCCACTTT.

This clone was found a few times. The V call is TRBV9, the J call TRBJ2-5; 11 bases fit TRBD1. Per the germline V gene, CDR1 is SGDLS and CDR2 is YYNGEE. V shed 0 bases and J 4 bases; nucleotides not matched to a gene: 5. The CDR3 length is 16 residues. The CDR3 DNA is TGTGCCAGCAGCGTAGGGGGACAGGGGGTAGGAGAGACCCAGTACTTC. Encoded protein: CASSVGGQGVGETQYF.

This sequence joins TRBV30 and TRBJ2-7, with D perhaps matching TRBD1 (6 bases). The CDR3 totals 13 residues. Germline CDR1 reads GTSNPN; CDR2 reads SVGIG (reference sequence). V lost 0 bases to trimming and J lost 2 bases, with 8 bases between them. The CDR3 sequence is CAWSVQGPYEQYF. In DNA, the CDR3 is TGTGCCTGGAGTGTACAGGGCCCCTACGAGCAGTACTTC.

The CDR3: CASSTFEKLFF. The CDR3 nucleotides are TGTGCCAGCAGCACTTTCGAAAAACTGTTTTTT. The rearrangement uses TRBV12-3 or TRBV12-4 and TRBJ1-4; D is undetermined. V lost 6 bases, J lost 8 bases, and 7 bases lay in between. The CDR3 runs 11 residues.

This clone was seen only once. This chain uses TRBV15 with TRBJ1-1; weak D call: TRBD1 (6 bases). This CDR3 has 14 amino acids. V was cut by 1 base and J by 6 bases, with 12 bases left in between. Germline V gene lookup returns CDR1 LNHNV and CDR2 YYDKDF (reference sequence). CDR3 amino acids: CATSRAQGRAEAFF. The DNA of the CDR3 is TGTGCCACCAGCAGAGCCCAGGGGAGGGCTGAAGCTTTCTTT. Combining the CDR3 with reference TRBV15 and TRBJ1-1 gives the whole variable domain DAMVIQNPRYQVTQFGKPVTLSCSQTLNHNVMYWYQQKSSQAPKLLFHYYDKDFNNEADTPDNFQSRRPNTSFCFLDIRSPGLGDTAMYLCATSRAQGRAEAFFGQGTRLTVV.

The CDR3 nucleotides are TGTGCCAGCAGCGTCGCAGGGGTCGGTGAAGCTTTCTTT. It is translated as CASSVAGVGEAFF. The chain uses TRBV12-3 or TRBV12-4 and TRBJ1-1; the D gene is possibly TRBD1 (6 bases). The CDR3 runs 13 residues. The ends were cut back, 6 bases at V and 7 bases at J, with 15 bases in the middle.

The J gene is TRBJ2-5, the V gene TRBV6-5; possibly TRBD1 for D (5 bases). This CDR3 region has 12 residues. Trimming removed 6 bases from V and 3 bases from J, with 8 bases in between. Germline CDR1 MNHEY, CDR2 SVGAGI. The CDR3 here is CASRTAEETQYF. CDR3 sequence (DNA): TGTGCCAGCAGGACAGCCGAAGAGACCCAGTACTTC.

The chain joins TRBV5-1 to TRBJ2-2; tentative D call: TRBD2 (7 bases). From germline, CDR1 is SGHRS and CDR2 YFSETQ. The CDR3 has 15 residues. Trimming took off 0 bases at V and 4 bases at J, with 10 bases between the two ends. CDR3 region: CASSLAGEGTGELFF. The CDR3 DNA reads TGCGCCAGCAGCTTGGCAGGGGAGGGCACCGGGGAGCTGTTTTTT.

The chain links TRBV28 to TRBJ1-5; a weak D match, TRBD1 (6 bases). V gave up 6 bases and J gave up 4 bases, with 16 bases separating them. The CDR3 consists of 15 residues. Germline V gene sequence: CDR1 MDHEN, CDR2 SYDVKM. The CDR3 DNA reads as TGTGCCAGCAGGCAGGGGATGAGCCGAAATCAGCCCCAGCATTTT. This codes for CASRQGMSRNQPQHF.

The chain links TRBV18 to TRBJ2-2, with 8 bases aligning to TRBD1. V shed 0 bases, J shed 5 bases, and the junction held 2 bases outside the gene matches. Germline V gene sequence: CDR1 KGHSH, CDR2 LQKENI. This CDR3 is built from 15 residues. The CDR3 DNA reads as TGTGCCAGCTCACCACCCCGGACAGGGACCGGGGAGCTGTTTTTT. This codes for CASSPPRTGTGELFF.

V gene TRBV6-2 or TRBV6-3 combines with J gene TRBJ1-5, with D possibly matching TRBD1 (6 bases). V shed 0 bases and J shed 5 bases, with 14 bases lying between them. The CDR3 loop spans 16 amino acids. Germline loops: CDR1 MNHEY, CDR2 SVGEGT. The CDR3 DNA reads as TGTGCCAGCAGTTACTCGTCTACGGGGGGCGATCAGCCCCAGCATTTT. It yields the protein CASSYSSTGGDQPQHF.

The rearrangement links TRBV28 to TRBJ2-2; 12 bases are shared with TRBD2. The J segment lost 3 bases and the V segment lost 6 bases, leaving 14 bases of the junction unmatched. Looked up from germline, CDR1 is MDHEN and CDR2 is SYDVKM. The length of the CDR3 is 19 residues. The CDR3 region has the DNA TGTGCCAGCAGCCCGGCCCATTCCGGGACTAGCGGGCACACCGGGGAGCTGTTTTTT. Encoded protein: CASSPAHSGTSGHTGELFF.

V is TRBV24-1 and J is TRBJ1-3, with 8 bases identical to TRBD1. The CDR3 loop spans 16 amino acids. Germline V gene lookup returns CDR1 KGHDR and CDR2 SFDVKD. The CDR3 DNA reads TGTGCACCAGGACAGGGCGTCTCCATCTCTGGAAACACCATATATTTT. Residues: CAPGQGVSISGNTIYF.

The gene calls are TRBV2 and TRBJ2-2; D is unresolved. Trimming took 6 bases from V and 6 from J, leaving 11 bases between them. The CDR3 totals 13 residues. Germline loops: CDR1 SNHLY, CDR2 FYNNEI. The CDR3 DNA sequence: TGTGCCAGCAGCGTAAAAATGTCCGGGGAGCTGTTTTTT. Its translation is CASSVKMSGELFF. Filled out from reference TRBV2 and TRBJ2-2, the complete variable domain reads EPEVTQTPSHQVTQMGQEVILRCVPISNHLYFYWYRQILGQKVEFLVSFYNNEISEKSEIFDDQFSVERPDGSNFTLKIRSTKLEDSAMYFCASSVKMSGELFFGEGSRLTVL.